The T cell receptor beta chain under discussion was sequenced for a study of blood T cell repertoires in COVID-19. Germline V lookup: CDR1 MNHEY, CDR2 SVGEGT. J was trimmed by 8 bases and V by 2 bases; bases with no gene match: 2. CDR3 length equals 13 residues. Assay used: immunoSEQ multiplex PCR; TCRdb lists only in-frame clones, some missing. In the table there are about 250,000 clones, about 88% of which are singletons. This sequence joins TRBV6-2 or TRBV6-3 and TRBJ1-1, with 10 bases aligning to TRBD1. The origin of this receptor is a woman between 45 and 60 years old who had recovered from COVID-19. Specimen: PBMCs or T cells enriched from blood (not recorded which). The CDR3 loop reads CASSYRDRGEAFF. CDR3 bases: TGTGCCAGCAGTTACCGGGACAGGGGAGAAGCTTTCTTT.